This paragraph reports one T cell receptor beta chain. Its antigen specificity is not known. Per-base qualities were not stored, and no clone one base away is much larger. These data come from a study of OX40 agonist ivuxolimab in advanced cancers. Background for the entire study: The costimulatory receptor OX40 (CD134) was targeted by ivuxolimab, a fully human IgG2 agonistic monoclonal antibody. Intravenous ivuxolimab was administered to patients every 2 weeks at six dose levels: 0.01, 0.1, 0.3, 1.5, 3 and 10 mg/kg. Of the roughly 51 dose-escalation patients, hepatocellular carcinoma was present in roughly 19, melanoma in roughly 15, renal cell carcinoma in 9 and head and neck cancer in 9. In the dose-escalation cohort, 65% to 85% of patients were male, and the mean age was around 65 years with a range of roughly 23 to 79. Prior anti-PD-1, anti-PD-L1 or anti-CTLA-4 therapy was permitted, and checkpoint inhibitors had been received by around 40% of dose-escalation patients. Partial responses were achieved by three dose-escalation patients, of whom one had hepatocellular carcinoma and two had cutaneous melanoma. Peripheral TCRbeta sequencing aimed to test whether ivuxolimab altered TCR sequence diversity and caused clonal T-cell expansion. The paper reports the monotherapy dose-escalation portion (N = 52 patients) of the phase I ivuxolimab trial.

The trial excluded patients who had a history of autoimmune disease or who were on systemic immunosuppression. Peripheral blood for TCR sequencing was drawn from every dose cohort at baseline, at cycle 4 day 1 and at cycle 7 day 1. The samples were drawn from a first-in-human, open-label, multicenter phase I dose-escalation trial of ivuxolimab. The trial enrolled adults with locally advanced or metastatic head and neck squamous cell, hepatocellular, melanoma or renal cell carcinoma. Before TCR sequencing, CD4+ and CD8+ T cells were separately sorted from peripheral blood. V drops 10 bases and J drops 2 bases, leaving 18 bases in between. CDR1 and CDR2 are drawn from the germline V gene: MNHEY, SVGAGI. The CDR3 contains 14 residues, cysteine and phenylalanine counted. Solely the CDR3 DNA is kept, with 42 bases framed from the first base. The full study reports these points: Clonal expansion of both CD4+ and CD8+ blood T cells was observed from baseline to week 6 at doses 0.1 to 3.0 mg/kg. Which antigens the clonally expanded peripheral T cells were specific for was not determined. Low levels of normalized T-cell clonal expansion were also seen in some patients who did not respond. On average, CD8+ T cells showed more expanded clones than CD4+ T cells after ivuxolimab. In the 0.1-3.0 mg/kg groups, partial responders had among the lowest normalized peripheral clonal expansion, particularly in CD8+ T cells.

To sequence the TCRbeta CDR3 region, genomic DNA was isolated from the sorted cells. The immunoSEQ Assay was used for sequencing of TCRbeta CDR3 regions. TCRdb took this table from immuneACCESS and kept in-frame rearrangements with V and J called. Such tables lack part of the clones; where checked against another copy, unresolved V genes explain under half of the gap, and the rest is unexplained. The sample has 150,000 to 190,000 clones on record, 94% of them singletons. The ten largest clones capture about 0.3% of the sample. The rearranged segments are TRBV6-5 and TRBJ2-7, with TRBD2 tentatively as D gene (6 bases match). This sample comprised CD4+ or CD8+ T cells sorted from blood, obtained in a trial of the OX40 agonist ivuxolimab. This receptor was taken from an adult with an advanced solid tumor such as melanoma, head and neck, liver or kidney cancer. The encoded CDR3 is CATTSPNPPYEQYF. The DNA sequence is TGTGCCACCACTAGCCCCAACCCGCCCTACGAGCAGTACTTC.